This TCR beta chain appears in the sequencing data of a study of T cell changes during pregnancy in multiple sclerosis. Generated by immunoSEQ multiplex PCR, the TCRdb table keeps only in-frame clones and is missing some. Of approximately 100,000 clones listed, around 93% are singletons. The ends were cut back, 3 bases at V and 0 bases at J, with 6 bases in the middle. Germline V lookup: CDR1 MNHEY, CDR2 SMNVEV (reference sequence). The CDR3 is made up of 14 amino acids. The sequence was obtained from a female donor with multiple sclerosis, enrolled in a pregnancy study. The specimen comprised peripheral blood, sampled before pregnancy. The genes are TRBV27 and TRBJ1-5; unclear D gene. CDR3 nucleotides: TGTGCCAGCAGTTTGAGATCTAGCAATCAGCCCCAGCATTTT. Translated, it gives CASSLRSSNQPQHF.